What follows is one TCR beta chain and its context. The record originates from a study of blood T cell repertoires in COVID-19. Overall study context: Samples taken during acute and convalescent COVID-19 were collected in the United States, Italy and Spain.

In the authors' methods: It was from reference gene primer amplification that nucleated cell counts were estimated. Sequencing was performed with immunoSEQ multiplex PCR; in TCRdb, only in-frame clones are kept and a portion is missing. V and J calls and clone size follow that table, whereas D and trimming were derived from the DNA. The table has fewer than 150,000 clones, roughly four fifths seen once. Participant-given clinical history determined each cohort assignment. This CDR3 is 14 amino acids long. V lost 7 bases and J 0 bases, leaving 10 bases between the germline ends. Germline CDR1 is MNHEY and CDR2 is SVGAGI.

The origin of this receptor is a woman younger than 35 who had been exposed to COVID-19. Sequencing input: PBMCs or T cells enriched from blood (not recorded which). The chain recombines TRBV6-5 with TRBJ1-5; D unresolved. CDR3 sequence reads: CASNPDYSNQPQHF. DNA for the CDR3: TGTGCCAGCAATCCGGACTATAGCAATCAGCCCCAGCATTTT.